One and the same sample provided the 14 T cell receptor beta chains below, sequenced in a study of blood T cell repertoires in COVID-19. Here immunoSEQ multiplex PCR was the method, and the copy in TCRdb shows in-frame clones only, minus some. Counted here are approximately 210,000 clones, about four fifths occurring once; the ten biggest clones make up 2.5%. Sequencing input: peripheral blood. These receptor sequences come from a woman aged 40 to 50 with active or convalescent COVID-19.

The chain couples TRBV19 to TRBJ1-4, with 7 bases lining up with TRBD1. V gave up 5 bases and J gave up 5 bases; unmatched junction bases: 14. Looked up from germline, CDR1 is LNHDA and CDR2 is SQIVND (reference sequence). The CDR3 has 17 amino acids. CDR3 sequence reads: CASSPRRTTGRNEKLFF. CDR3 bases: TGTGCCAGTAGTCCACGACGTACGACAGGGCGGAATGAAAAACTGTTTTTT.

CDR3 residues: CASSEAVDYGYTF. In DNA form, the CDR3 reads TGTGCCAGCAGTGAAGCCGTCGACTATGGCTACACCTTC. V and J are TRBV2 and TRBJ1-2, with no clear D. CDR1 is SNHLY, CDR2 FYNNEI, per germline. The CDR3 has 13 residues. V lost 0 bases, J lost 3 bases, and 5 bases lay in between.

This chain links TRBV20-1 with TRBJ1-1; D is perhaps TRBD1 (5 bases). CDR3 length: 15 residues. Germline V lookup: CDR1 DFQATT, CDR2 SNEGSKA (reference sequence). V was clipped by 3 bases and J by 0 bases, with 14 bases between them. The CDR3 reads CSASLGGGMNTEAFF. The CDR3 bases are TGCAGTGCTAGTCTTGGGGGAGGAATGAACACTGAAGCTTTCTTT.

The chain recombines TRBV28 with TRBJ1-2; a weak D match, TRBD1 (6 bases). CDR1 MDHEN and CDR2 SYDVKM come from the germline V gene. V lost 5 bases to trimming and J lost 4 bases, with 14 bases between them. The CDR3 loop spans 14 amino acids. CDR3 residues: CASSLGQTFYGYTF. The CDR3 DNA reads as TGTGCCAGCAGTCTAGGACAGACCTTCTATGGCTACACCTTC.

About this clone: Other nucleotide sequences from this sample produce the same CDR3. The chain is built from TRBV9 and TRBJ1-1; TRBD1 is a possible D gene (5 bases). Trimming removed 0 bases at V and 3 bases at J, with 6 bases between. This CDR3 is 13 amino acids long. The germline gives CDR1 SGDLS, CDR2 YYNGEE. The CDR3 coding sequence is TGTGCCAGCAGCGTAGACAGGTACACTGAAGCTTTCTTT. Amino acid sequence: CASSVDRYTEAFF.

The chain uses TRBV6-2 or TRBV6-3 and TRBJ1-3; no clear D. V was clipped by 5 bases and J by 0 bases, with 11 bases between them. Germline V gives CDR1 MNHEY, CDR2 SVGEGT. The CDR3 is made up of 15 amino acids. CDR3 in amino acids: CASSHLTSSGNTIYF. DNA of the CDR3: TGTGCCAGCAGTCACCTAACGAGCTCTGGAAACACCATATATTTT.

The DNA of the CDR3 is TGTGCCAGCAGTTACAGGGCGGGAGACAGAGAGACCCAGTACTTC. This gives the protein CASSYRAGDRETQYF. The V call is TRBV6-5, the J call TRBJ2-5, with 7 nucleotides matching TRBD2. After removal of 2 bases from V and 4 bases from J, the junction contained 7 bases not matched to a gene. This CDR3 contains 15 residues. Germline V gene data show CDR1 as MNHEY and CDR2 as SVGAGI.

The genes are TRBV5-4 and TRBJ1-4; unclear D gene. The germline gives CDR1 SGHNT, CDR2 YYREEE (reference sequence). V lost 2 bases and J lost 7, with 15 bases in between. This CDR3 has 15 amino acids. The CDR3 region is CASSFSGSEGEKLFF. The CDR3 DNA sequence: TGTGCCAGCAGCTTCTCGGGGTCGGAGGGTGAAAAACTGTTTTTT.

V is TRBV14 and J is TRBJ1-4; TRBD1 matches 8 bases. This CDR3 region has 14 residues. Germline V gives CDR1 SGHDN, CDR2 FVKESK. Germline trimming cut 4 bases from V and 8 bases from J; bases unmatched to any gene: 6. CDR3 sequence (DNA): TGTGCCAGCAGCCCGACAGGGGTCCGGGAAAAACTGTTTTTT. Translation: CASSPTGVREKLFF.

The table lists this clone with a count of one. The J gene is TRBJ1-1, the V gene TRBV7-3; D possibly corresponds to TRBD1 (6 bases). CDR3 length: 14 amino acids. CDR1 is SGHTA and CDR2 is FQGTGA in the germline V gene. V shed 5 bases and J shed 5 bases, with 15 bases lying between them. The CDR3 DNA sequence: TGTGCCAGCAGCATGGGGGGGCTTCGGACTGAAGCTTTCTTT. This encodes CASSMGGLRTEAFF.

This clone showed up just once. V and J are TRBV25-1 and TRBJ2-7; no definite D call. CDR3 length: 13 residues. CDR1 and CDR2 from the germline V gene are MGHDK and SYGVNS. Between the trimmed V and J ends, which lost 1 base and 3 bases, there was a span of 7 bases. The DNA for the CDR3 is TGTGCCAGCAGTGAATTTAACGGCTACGAGCAGTACTTC. It yields the protein CASSEFNGYEQYF.

CDR3 sequence reads: CASSQDGTTYGYTF. CDR3 nucleotide sequence: TGCGCCAGCAGCCAAGATGGGACAACATATGGCTACACCTTC. The gene calls are TRBV4-1 and TRBJ1-2; a weak D match, TRBD1 (6 bases). Trimming took 0 bases from V and 5 from J, leaving 10 bases between them. Germline V gene lookup returns CDR1 MGHRA and CDR2 YSYEKL. The CDR3 contains 14 residues.

The chain links TRBV11-2 to TRBJ1-1; possibly TRBD1 for D (6 bases). The CDR3 has 16 amino acids. Germline V lookup: CDR1 SGHAT, CDR2 FQNNGV. V lost 6 bases and J lost 2, with 19 bases in between. The CDR3 loop reads CASRQGRDTGNTEAFF. In nucleotides, the CDR3 is TGTGCCAGCAGACAGGGCAGGGACACGGGAAACACTGAAGCTTTCTTT.

The rearrangement uses TRBV7-9 and TRBJ2-1, with D unclear. The germline V and J ends were trimmed by 4 bases and 3 bases, with 19 bases remaining between them. Germline V lookup: CDR1 SEHNR, CDR2 FQNEAQ (reference sequence). The CDR3 has 17 residues. Written as DNA, the CDR3 is TGTGCCAGCAGCTCTCCCCGGTTAGCAGAAGGCTACAATGAGCAGTTCTTC. It encodes CASSSPRLAEGYNEQFF.